Each of the 8 T cell receptor beta chains below was sequenced from the same sample in a study of blood T cell repertoires in COVID-19. Some clones are missing from TCRdb's copy, which holds only in-frame ones; the method was immunoSEQ multiplex PCR. This sample has 200,000 to 250,000 clones, with around 81% found just once. Sequences were obtained from peripheral blood. These receptors were taken from a human donor in a cohort sampled during active COVID-19.

J is TRBJ2-1 and V is TRBV11-3, with 7 bases that match TRBD2. The CDR3 is made up of 14 amino acids. Unmatched junction bases numbered 8, after V lost 5 bases and J lost 7 bases. Germline V gives CDR1 SGHNT, CDR2 YENEEA. CDR3 sequence: CASSRGEAGNEQFF. CDR3 nucleotide sequence: TGTGCCAGCAGCCGGGGGGAGGCAGGAAATGAGCAGTTCTTC.

This clone was observed a handful of times. The CDR3, as DNA: TGTGCCAGTAGTACCGGACAGTTCCATCAGCCCCAGCATTTT. Protein product: CASSTGQFHQPQHF. The gene calls are TRBV19 and TRBJ1-5; maybe TRBD1 (6 bases). The length of the CDR3 is 14 residues. Trimming stripped 4 bases from V and 5 bases from J, with 12 bases between. Germline V gene lookup returns CDR1 LNHDA and CDR2 SQIVND (reference sequence).

J is TRBJ1-1 and V is TRBV10-3; D remains ambiguous. Trimming took 7 bases from V and 0 from J, leaving 15 bases between them. This CDR3 comprises 15 residues. Germline V gene lookup returns CDR1 ENHRY and CDR2 SYGVKD. CDR3 loop: CAIMGSEGLNTEAFF. The DNA of the CDR3 is TGTGCCATCATGGGGTCGGAGGGATTGAACACTGAAGCTTTCTTT.

This chain uses TRBV7-9 with TRBJ1-5, with D unclear. CDR3 size: 18 residues. Trimming pared 2 bases from V and 3 bases from J, leaving 20 bases between. The germline CDR1 and CDR2 sequences are SEHNR and FQNEAQ (reference sequence). This CDR3 reads CASSLTGSELRSNQPQHF. In DNA form, the CDR3 reads TGTGCCAGCAGCTTAACGGGGAGCGAGTTACGATCCAATCAGCCCCAGCATTTT.

This sequence joins TRBV19 and TRBJ1-3, with unresolved D. The CDR3 has 16 amino acids. Trimming removed 3 bases from V and 0 bases from J, with 12 bases in between. CDR1 and CDR2 (germline): LNHDA, SQIVND (reference sequence). This CDR3 is CASSIRLRNSGNTIYF. The CDR3 DNA reads TGTGCCAGTAGTATTCGGCTCAGGAACTCTGGAAACACCATATATTTT.

The chain carries TRBV29-1 and TRBJ2-3; TRBD1 is a possible D gene (5 bases). The germline V gene has CDR1 SQVTM and CDR2 ANQGSEA. The CDR3 loop spans 13 amino acids. The V gene lost 8 bases and the J gene lost 0 bases, with 12 bases spanning the gap. Here the CDR3 DNA reads TGCAGCACCCAGGGATCGAGCACAGATACGCAGTATTTT. Its protein is CSTQGSSTDTQYF.

This clone was counted once. The CDR3 nucleotides are TGTGCCAGCAGCTTGTTAACTGAGAACACTGAAGCTTTCTTT. Translation gives CASSLLTENTEAFF. This chain links TRBV5-6 with TRBJ1-1; no definite D call. This CDR3 has 14 amino acids. V lost 1 base, J lost 1 base, and 8 bases lay in between. Germline V lookup: CDR1 SGHDT, CDR2 YYEEEE.

The rearrangement uses TRBV28 and TRBJ2-7; D perhaps matches TRBD1 (5 bases). Trimming cost V 6 bases and J 2 bases, with 11 bases left between them. Germline V gene lookup returns CDR1 MDHEN and CDR2 SYDVKM. This CDR3 has 13 residues. For the CDR3, the DNA is TGTGCCAGCAGCCCAGGGATCGCCTACGAGCAGTACTTC. Protein sequence: CASSPGIAYEQYF.